This TCR beta chain came from a study of T cells in Graves' hyperthyroidism and ophthalmopathy. Study-wide results and limits: Ophthalmopathy was model-predicted a median approximately 6.4 months pre-onset. Ophthalmopathy and stable hyperthyroidism were separated by a 13 V-J model.

Germline V gene sequence: CDR1 DFQATT, CDR2 SNEGSKA (reference sequence). The CDR3 runs to 14 residues. The definition of stable Graves' hyperthyroidism was no ophthalmopathy progression within 18 months. Researchers amplified the TCR beta CDR3 regions from RNA transcripts. The HTBI primer set drove a first-round RT-PCR of the TCR CDR3. TCRdb itself ran the multiplex PCR reads through MiXCR, one entry per CDR3 protein. This table holds fewer than 400,000 distinct CDR3 sequences, just under 25% found once. On this clonotype: What it recognizes is unknown. Being one base from a much bigger clone, this may be a read error.

This TCR was sampled from a man in his fifties with Graves' hyperthyroidism. The chain recombines TRBV20-1 with TRBJ1-1; 10 nucleotides match TRBD1. Sequencing used blood. The CDR3 here is CSARRQGANTGAFF. The CDR3 DNA follows: TGCAGTGCTAGACGACAGGGGGCGAACACTGGAGCTTTCTTT.